This T cell receptor beta chain is drawn from a study of vaccination effects on CD4 cells after COVID-19. The table came from immunoSEQ multiplex PCR; TCRdb's copy has only in-frame clones and leaves some out. The table has under 35,000 clones, under 80% seen once; the top ten hold 25% to 30%. As to this clone: Antigen specificity is unknown.

Antigen-specific CD4+ T cells were expanded (with viral peptide pools) by the ViraFEST assay ahead of sequencing. Scientists isolated CD4+ T cells after an approximately 10-day culture period ended. By PCR, the person was confirmed to have had SARS-CoV-2 infection between March and December 2020. Every well got over 1.5 million PBMC, which were grown with around 10 IU/ml IL-2 and around 10 ug/ml peptides. Days 3 and 7 were when half the medium was replaced with IL-2 medium. Trimming removed 3 bases at V and 0 bases at J, with 18 bases between. The germline V gene has CDR1 SEHNR and CDR2 FQNEAQ (reference sequence). CDR3 length equals 17 residues. Points from the study as a whole: Spike-reactive clones found after vaccination in convalescents were mainly new vaccine-induced clones.

The V gene is TRBV7-9, the J gene TRBJ2-7; D is possibly TRBD1 or TRBD2 (7 bases each). This TCR was recovered from a human donor who had a prior SARS-CoV-2 infection. This specimen was CD4+ T cells from PBMCs cultured with a peptide pool, taken before COVID-19 vaccination. CDR3 in amino acids: CASSFRRRGTASYEQYF. In nucleotides, the CDR3 is TGTGCCAGCAGCTTTAGACGGCGGGGGACAGCCTCCTACGAGCAGTACTTC. Full variable domain (rest looked up from reference TRBV7-9 and TRBJ2-7): DTGVSQNPRHKITKRGQNVTFRCDPISEHNRLYWYRQTLGQGPEFLTYFQNEAQLEKSRLLSDRFSAERPKGSFSTLEIQRTEQGDSAMYLCASSFRRRGTASYEQYFGPGTRLTVT.